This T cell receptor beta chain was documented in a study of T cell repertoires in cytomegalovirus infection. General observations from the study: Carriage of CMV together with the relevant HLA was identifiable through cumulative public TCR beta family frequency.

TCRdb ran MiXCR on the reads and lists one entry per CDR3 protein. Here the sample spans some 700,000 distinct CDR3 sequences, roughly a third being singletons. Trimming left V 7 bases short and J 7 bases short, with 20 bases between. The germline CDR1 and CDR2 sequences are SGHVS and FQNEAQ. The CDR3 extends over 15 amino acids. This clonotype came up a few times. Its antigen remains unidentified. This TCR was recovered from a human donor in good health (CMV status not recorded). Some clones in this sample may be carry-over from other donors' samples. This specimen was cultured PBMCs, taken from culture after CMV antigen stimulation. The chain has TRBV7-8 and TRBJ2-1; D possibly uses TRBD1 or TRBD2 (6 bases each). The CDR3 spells CASKVFGGGRNEQFF. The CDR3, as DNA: TGTGCCAGCAAGGTGTTTGGAGGGGGAAGGAATGAGCAGTTCTTC.